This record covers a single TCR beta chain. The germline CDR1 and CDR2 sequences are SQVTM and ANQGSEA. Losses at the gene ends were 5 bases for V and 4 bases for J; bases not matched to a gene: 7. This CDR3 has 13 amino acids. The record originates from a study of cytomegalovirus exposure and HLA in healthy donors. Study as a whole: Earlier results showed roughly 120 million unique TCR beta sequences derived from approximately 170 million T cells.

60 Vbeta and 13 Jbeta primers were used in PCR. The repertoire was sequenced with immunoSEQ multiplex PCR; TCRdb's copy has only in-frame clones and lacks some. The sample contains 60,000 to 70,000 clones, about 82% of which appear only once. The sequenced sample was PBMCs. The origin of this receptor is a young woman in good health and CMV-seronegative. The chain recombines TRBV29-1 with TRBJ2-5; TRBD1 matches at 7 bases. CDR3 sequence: CSVFIQGSETQYF. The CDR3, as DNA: TGCAGCGTTTTCATACAGGGGTCAGAGACCCAGTACTTC.